This passage covers 24 T cell receptor beta chains from one sample sequenced in a study of cytomegalovirus exposure and HLA in healthy donors. The PCR ran on 60 Vbeta and 13 Jbeta primers. TCRdb's table, derived via immunoSEQ multiplex PCR, lists solely in-frame clones and lacks some. The table shows around 140,000 clones, with 80% to 90% occurring only once. The sequenced sample was PBMCs. All receptors derive from a woman in her 30s in good health and CMV-seronegative.

CDR3 DNA: TGTGCCCACGGGGAGGGGTGGTACGAGCAGTACTTC. This sequence encodes CAHGEGWYEQYF. The chain combines TRBV30 with TRBJ2-7; 7 bases are a match to TRBD2. Trimming took 8 bases from V and 4 from J; bases not matched to a gene: 8. The CDR3 runs to 12 residues. Germline lookup yields CDR1 GTSNPN and CDR2 SVGIG (reference sequence).

The rearrangement links TRBV30 to TRBJ1-2; no reliable D call. In germline, CDR1 is GTSNPN, CDR2 SVGIG (reference sequence). The CDR3 runs 15 residues. V was trimmed by 2 bases and J by 2 bases, leaving 15 bases between them. The DNA for the CDR3 is TGTGCCTGGAGTTTTCGCCAGAGGATAAACTATGGCTACACCTTC. Its protein is CAWSFRQRINYGYTF.

The chain has TRBV2 and TRBJ2-2; 7 bases agree with TRBD2. Losses at the gene ends were 6 bases for V and 3 bases for J; bases not matched to a gene: 7. The CDR3 is 15 amino acids. Germline CDR1 is SNHLY and CDR2 is FYNNEI. CDR3 nucleotides: TGTGCCAGCAGGCCGGGACTATGGGACACCGGGGAGCTGTTTTTT. As protein: CASRPGLWDTGELFF.

The chain carries TRBV14 and TRBJ2-3; D is ambiguous. The CDR3 runs 16 residues. Trimming removed 1 base from V and 1 base from J, with 12 bases in between. Germline CDR1 reads SGHDN; CDR2 reads FVKESK. CDR3 amino acids: CASSQVRFFGTDTQYF. DNA of the CDR3: TGTGCCAGCAGCCAAGTCAGGTTTTTCGGCACAGATACGCAGTATTTT.

The V gene is TRBV6-6, the J gene TRBJ1-2; no clear D. The V end lost 6 bases, the J end lost 8 bases, and 16 bases lay between the germline ends. Germline V gene sequence: CDR1 MNHNY, CDR2 SVGAGI (reference sequence). This CDR3 comprises 13 residues. The CDR3 DNA sequence: TGTGCCAGCAGGCCCCAGGAGGTTTGGGGCTACACCTTC. As protein: CASRPQEVWGYTF.

The chain carries TRBV6-6 and TRBJ1-6; D ambiguous. This CDR3 region has 15 residues. Per the germline V gene, CDR1 is MNHNY and CDR2 is SVGAGI (reference sequence). The V gene lost 10 bases and the J gene lost 6 bases, with 19 bases spanning the gap. CDR3 coding DNA: TGTGCCACCGTAGATCACGGGAGCTTTAATTCACCCCTCCACTTT. Residues: CATVDHGSFNSPLHF.

V usage is TRBV6-5 and J usage is TRBJ2-1; TRBD2 matches at 10 bases. Germline V lookup: CDR1 MNHEY, CDR2 SVGAGI. The CDR3 is made up of 15 amino acids. V lost 7 bases and J lost 4; bases outside the gene matches: 7. This CDR3 reads CASKEIAGGYNEQFF. In nucleotides, the CDR3 is TGTGCCAGCAAGGAGATAGCGGGAGGTTACAATGAGCAGTTCTTC.

This rearrangement joins TRBV19 to TRBJ2-1; TRBD1 agrees at 8 bases. V was pared by 7 bases and J by 2 bases, with 10 bases of the junction left unmatched. The germline gives CDR1 LNHDA, CDR2 SQIVND (reference sequence). This CDR3 has 16 residues. Written as DNA, the CDR3 is TGTGCCAGTATACAAACCACAGGGGGAGCCTACAATGAGCAGTTCTTC. It yields the protein CASIQTTGGAYNEQFF.

The chain recombines TRBV7-2 with TRBJ2-1; TRBD2 agrees at 11 bases. This CDR3 region has 14 residues. Germline-derived CDR1 and CDR2 are SGHTA and FQGNSA. V gave up 2 bases and J gave up 6 bases; unmatched junction bases: 0. This CDR3 is CASSLTSGGNEQFF. The CDR3 region has the DNA TGTGCCAGCAGCTTAACTAGCGGGGGCAATGAGCAGTTCTTC.

The V gene is TRBV6-5, the J gene TRBJ2-3; no clear D gene. The CDR3 runs 11 residues. Trimming left V 4 bases short and J 4 bases short, with 3 bases between. In germline, CDR1 is MNHEY, CDR2 SVGAGI. The CDR3 region has the DNA TGTGCCAGCAGTTCGGCAGATACGCAGTATTTT. Protein product: CASSSADTQYF.

V usage is TRBV4-1 and J usage is TRBJ2-5; TRBD2 matches at 7 bases. The length of the CDR3 is 15 residues. J lost 2 bases, V lost 4 bases, and 7 bases had no gene match. Per the germline V gene, CDR1 is MGHRA and CDR2 is YSYEKL. This CDR3 reads CASSPTTSSQETQYF. The CDR3, as DNA: TGCGCCAGCAGCCCAACGACTAGCAGTCAAGAGACCCAGTACTTC.

This clone has just a few counts. This chain joins TRBV6-1 and TRBJ1-4, with 11 nucleotides matching TRBD1. Germline V gene data show CDR1 as MNHNS and CDR2 as SASEGT. J gave up 3 bases and V 2 bases, and 8 bases lay outside the gene matches. The CDR3 sequence is 18 residues long. Here the CDR3 reads CASSEPGTGGAANEKLFF. The CDR3 DNA is TGTGCCAGCAGTGAACCCGGGACAGGGGGTGCGGCTAATGAAAAACTGTTTTTT.

The chain couples TRBV28 to TRBJ1-2; D gene ambiguous. The CDR3 covers 15 residues. Germline-derived CDR1 and CDR2 are MDHEN and SYDVKM. V lost 3 bases and J lost 1, with 12 bases in between. The CDR3 reads CASSLWGGSNYGYTF. The CDR3 DNA reads TGTGCCAGCAGTTTGTGGGGAGGGAGTAACTATGGCTACACCTTC.

The V gene is TRBV28, the J gene TRBJ1-5, with 7 bases lining up with TRBD1. The J segment lost 7 bases and the V segment lost 5 bases, leaving 5 bases of the junction unmatched. The germline V gene encodes CDR1 MDHEN and CDR2 SYDVKM. This CDR3 has 13 residues. This CDR3 reads CASSRDRKQPQHF. The DNA of the CDR3 is TGTGCCAGCAGTCGGGACAGAAAGCAGCCCCAGCATTTT.

The rearrangement links TRBV7-6 to TRBJ2-7; D not resolved. The V and J ends lost 4 bases and 2 bases respectively, with 9 bases between them. Germline CDR1 and CDR2: SGHVS and FNYEAQ. The CDR3 has 13 residues. The CDR3 coding sequence is TGTGCCAGCAGCTCATCCGAGCCCTACGAGCAGTACTTC. It codes for CASSSSEPYEQYF.

This chain uses TRBV2 with TRBJ1-3, with a weak D call TRBD1 (6 bases). The CDR3 sequence is 12 residues long. The V and J ends lost 11 bases and 3 bases respectively, with 11 bases between them. Germline CDR1 reads SNHLY; CDR2 reads FYNNEI. CDR3 coding DNA: TGTGCCGACAGGTACCTTGGAAACACCATATATTTT. It specifies CADRYLGNTIYF. Supplemented by reference TRBV2 and TRBJ1-3, the full variable domain reads EPEVTQTPSHQVTQMGQEVILRCVPISNHLYFYWYRQILGQKVEFLVSFYNNEISEKSEIFDDQFSVERPDGSNFTLKIRSTKLEDSAMYFCADRYLGNTIYFGEGSWLTVV.

This chain uses TRBV28 with TRBJ2-7, with TRBD2 matching over 9 bases. The CDR3 is made up of 15 amino acids. J gave up 4 bases and V 6 bases, and 10 bases lay outside the gene matches. Germline lookup yields CDR1 MDHEN and CDR2 SYDVKM. Here the CDR3 reads CASRTPGLAVYEQYF. The DNA for the CDR3 is TGTGCCAGCAGAACACCGGGACTAGCTGTTTACGAGCAGTACTTC.

This chain links TRBV18 with TRBJ2-1; tentatively, D is TRBD1 (6 bases). CDR3 length equals 15 residues. V lost 3 bases and J 3 bases, leaving 12 bases between the germline ends. In germline, CDR1 is KGHSH, CDR2 LQKENI. CDR3 sequence reads: CASSPNTGNYNEQFF. CDR3 DNA sequence: TGTGCCAGCTCACCGAACACAGGGAACTACAATGAGCAGTTCTTC.

The J gene is TRBJ1-1, the V gene TRBV7-9, with D hard to call. Germline loops: CDR1 SEHNR, CDR2 FQNEAQ (reference sequence). Trimming shortened V by 6 bases and J by 4 bases, and 18 bases separated the two germline ends. The CDR3 length is 15 residues. CDR3 nucleotides: TGTGCCAGCAGTTCCAGACGGAAACTAGCCACTGAAGCTTTCTTT. It translates to CASSSRRKLATEAFF.

This clone was recorded a few times. The V gene is TRBV5-5, the J gene TRBJ1-1, with D hard to call. The CDR3 has 13 residues. V shed 6 bases and J shed 3 bases, with 12 bases lying between them. CDR1 is SGHKS, CDR2 YYEKEE, per germline (reference sequence). The CDR3 sequence is CASNPYGDTEAFF. The CDR3 region has the DNA TGTGCCAGCAACCCATACGGGGACACTGAAGCTTTCTTT. The full variable domain, in which reference TRBV5-5 and TRBJ1-1 provide the parts outside the CDR3, is DAGVTQSPTHLIKTRGQQVTLRCSPISGHKSVSWYQQVLGQGPQFIFQYYEKEERGRGNFPDRFSARQFPNYSSELNVNALLLGDSALYLCASNPYGDTEAFFGQGTRLTVV.

V and J are TRBV28 and TRBJ2-6; TRBD1 might be the D (5 bases). Between the trimmed V and J ends, which lost 2 bases and 4 bases, there was a span of 9 bases. There are 15 residues in the CDR3. Germline CDR1 and CDR2: MDHEN and SYDVKM. CDR3 protein: CASSLGARGANVLTF. As DNA, the CDR3 is TGTGCCAGCAGTTTAGGGGCGCGGGGGGCCAACGTCCTGACTTTC.

CDR3 in amino acids: CASSLQGARTEAFF. CDR3 bases: TGCGCCAGCAGCCTACAGGGGGCAAGAACTGAAGCTTTCTTT. This chain joins TRBV5-1 and TRBJ1-1; 9 nucleotides align to TRBD1. Germline CDR1 reads SGHRS; CDR2 reads YFSETQ. V was clipped by 4 bases and J by 5 bases; unmatched bases: 6. This CDR3 comprises 14 residues.

The chain has TRBV28 and TRBJ2-1; possible D gene TRBD2, 7 bases. Germline CDR1 MDHEN, CDR2 SYDVKM. This CDR3 is built from 18 residues. V dropped 4 bases and J dropped 2 bases, with 21 bases sitting between them. DNA for the CDR3: TGTGCCAGCAGTTCCAGTGGTTGGGGGGGGGCGGCCTACAATGAGCAGTTCTTC. This gives the protein CASSSSGWGGAAYNEQFF.

The chain combines TRBV11-3 with TRBJ2-7; 9 bases map to TRBD1. V shed 5 bases, J shed 5 bases, and the junction held 7 bases outside the gene matches. Germline V gene data show CDR1 as SGHNT and CDR2 as YENEEA. This CDR3 comprises 14 residues. The CDR3 DNA reads TGTGCCAGCAGCCCCGGGACAGGGCGCGACGAGCAGTACTTC. This sequence encodes CASSPGTGRDEQYF. Variable domain in full (rest from reference TRBV11-3 and TRBJ2-7): EAGVVQSPRYKIIEKKQPVAFWCNPISGHNTLYWYLQNLGQGPELLIRYENEEAVDDSQLPKDRFSAERLKGVDSTLKIQPAELGDSAVYLCASSPGTGRDEQYFGPGTRLTVT.